Each of the 16 T cell receptor beta chains below was sequenced from the same sample in a study of blood T cell repertoires in COVID-19. Generated by immunoSEQ multiplex PCR, the TCRdb table keeps only in-frame clones and is missing some. The data hold some 130,000 clones, with 80% observed a single time. The specimen was peripheral blood. The receptors were gathered from a man between 65 and 85 years old with acute or convalescent COVID-19.

The gene calls are TRBV6-1 and TRBJ1-5; TRBD1 aligns across 9 bases. Germline V gene data show CDR1 as MNHNS and CDR2 as SASEGT. J was trimmed by 0 bases and V by 2 bases; bases with no gene match: 5. This CDR3 is built from 17 residues. For the CDR3, the DNA is TGTGCCAGCAGTGAAACAGACAGGGGGATTAGCAATCAGCCCCAGCATTTT. It is translated as CASSETDRGISNQPQHF.

The V call is TRBV7-9, the J call TRBJ2-5; 12 bases map to TRBD2. Unmatched junction bases numbered 4, after V lost 4 bases and J lost 1 base. CDR1 and CDR2 (germline): SEHNR, FQNEAQ (reference sequence). The CDR3 runs 16 residues. CDR3 coding DNA: TGTGCCAGCAGCTCGACTAGCGGGGGCACCCAAGAGACCCAGTACTTC. It yields the protein CASSSTSGGTQETQYF.

The rearrangement joins TRBV5-1 to TRBJ1-4; 7 bases fit TRBD1. Germline assignment: CDR1 SGHRS and CDR2 YFSETQ. J lost 0 bases, V lost 4 bases, and 15 bases had no gene match. CDR3 length: 19 amino acids. The CDR3 nucleotides are TGCGCCAGCAGCCTTCAGGTGGGGACAGCTAAAGCAACTAATGAAAAACTGTTTTTT. It translates to CASSLQVGTAKATNEKLFF.

The chain is built from TRBV19 and TRBJ1-1; 8 nucleotides line up with TRBD1. Germline trimming cut 5 bases from V and 0 bases from J; bases unmatched to any gene: 11. The CDR3 is 17 residues long. Per germline, CDR1 LNHDA and CDR2 SQIVND (reference sequence). In DNA form, the CDR3 reads TGTGCCAGTAGTTCGTCACCGGGACAGGTCATGAACACTGAAGCTTTCTTT. This encodes CASSSSPGQVMNTEAFF. The full variable domain, its missing parts supplied by reference TRBV19 and TRBJ1-1, is DGGITQSPKYLFRKEGQNVTLSCEQNLNHDAMYWYRQDPGQGLRLIYYSQIVNDFQKGDIAEGYSVSREKKESFPLTVTSAQKNPTAFYLCASSSSPGQVMNTEAFFGQGTRLTVV.

The chain carries TRBV7-8 and TRBJ1-5, with TRBD1 matching over 8 bases. Germline-derived CDR1 and CDR2 are SGHVS and FQNEAQ. Unmatched junction bases numbered 14, after V lost 2 bases and J lost 2 bases. The CDR3 runs 19 residues. CDR3 sequence (DNA): TGTGCCAGCAGCTTACGGCCGACAGGGGCAAGAGTGGGCAATCAGCCCCAGCATTTT. Translation gives CASSLRPTGARVGNQPQHF.

This clone has a handful of counts. The gene calls are TRBV4-2 and TRBJ2-2; TRBD2 aligns across 8 bases. The CDR3 runs 19 residues. The ends lost 11 bases at V and 1 base at J; junction bases unmatched: 21. From germline, CDR1 is LGHNA and CDR2 YNFKEQ. The CDR3 coding sequence is TGTGCCCGCCGCCACGGGGATCGCGGGGGGCGGGGGAACACCGGGGAGCTGTTTTTT. The encoded protein is CARRHGDRGGRGNTGELFF.

CDR3 nucleotide sequence: TGTGCCAGCAGTGACATCCAGGGTGGCTACGAGCAGTACTTC. This codes for CASSDIQGGYEQYF. This chain links TRBV2 with TRBJ2-7; the D gene is possibly TRBD1 (5 bases). This CDR3 has 14 amino acids. Germline V gene lookup returns CDR1 SNHLY and CDR2 FYNNEI. V lost 3 bases to trimming and J lost 3 bases, with 12 bases between them.

The gene calls are TRBV28 and TRBJ2-7, with D perhaps matching TRBD2 (6 bases). V shed 7 bases and J shed 6 bases, with 22 bases lying between them. Germline CDR1 and CDR2: MDHEN and SYDVKM. The CDR3 is made up of 15 amino acids. The CDR3 spells CASTTLWDFDSEQYF. DNA for the CDR3: TGTGCCAGCACTACTCTCTGGGACTTTGACTCCGAGCAGTACTTC.

This chain joins TRBV18 and TRBJ2-3, with 7 bases that match TRBD2. The CDR3 runs 14 residues. Germline V gene data show CDR1 as KGHSH and CDR2 as LQKENI. Trimming removed 3 bases from V and 1 base from J; junction bases left unmatched: 1. CDR3 coding DNA: TGTGCCAGCTCACCCCGGGGGGGCACAGATACGCAGTATTTT. Protein sequence: CASSPRGGTDTQYF.

This clone was counted a single time. The chain has TRBV28 and TRBJ2-7; perhaps TRBD2 as D (6 bases). This CDR3 has 11 amino acids. CDR1 and CDR2 from the germline V gene are MDHEN and SYDVKM. V was clipped by 6 bases and J by 4 bases, with 7 bases between them. The DNA of the CDR3 is TGTGCCAGCAGCGGGGGTTACGAGCAGTACTTC. It specifies CASSGGYEQYF.

There are a few counts of this clone. V usage is TRBV11-1 and J usage is TRBJ1-1; no clear D. V was trimmed by 5 bases and J by 3 bases, leaving 10 bases between them. This CDR3 contains 13 residues. From germline, CDR1 is SGHAT and CDR2 FQDESV (reference sequence). CDR3 loop: CASSKNRDTEAFF. The DNA of the CDR3 is TGTGCCAGCAGCAAGAACAGAGACACTGAAGCTTTCTTT.

This clone was seen just once. CDR3 residues: CATSNIQGAGELFF. DNA of the CDR3: TGTGCCACCAGCAATATACAGGGGGCCGGGGAGCTGTTTTTT. The chain links TRBV15 to TRBJ2-2; TRBD1 matches at 8 bases. The V segment lost 4 bases and the J segment 6 bases; nucleotides outside the gene matches: 4. Per the germline V gene, CDR1 is LNHNV and CDR2 is YYDKDF (reference sequence). CDR3 size: 14 residues.

Details on this clone: The same CDR3 is also encoded by other DNA sequences in this sample. The chain carries TRBV5-1 and TRBJ1-2; unclear D gene. CDR1 and CDR2 from the germline V gene are SGHRS and YFSETQ. The CDR3 covers 13 residues. Trimming took off 0 bases at V and 5 bases at J, with 8 bases between the two ends. DNA of the CDR3: TGCGCCAGCAGCTTGGCCGGGGATTATGGCTACACCTTC. Its protein product is CASSLAGDYGYTF.

V is TRBV19 and J is TRBJ1-1; unclear D gene. The V end lost 5 bases, the J end lost 0 bases, and 16 bases lay between the germline ends. Germline-derived CDR1 and CDR2 are LNHDA and SQIVND (reference sequence). The CDR3 runs 16 residues. CDR3 residues: CASSRAPPPLNTEAFF. CDR3 bases: TGTGCCAGTAGTCGAGCCCCCCCGCCCCTGAACACTGAAGCTTTCTTT.

The rearrangement links TRBV5-1 to TRBJ2-7; 9 bases match TRBD2. Unmatched junction bases numbered 7, after V lost 4 bases and J lost 5 bases. The CDR3 covers 14 residues. CDR1 is SGHRS, CDR2 YFSETQ, per germline. The CDR3 DNA follows: TGCGCCAGCAGCCCCTGGACTAGCGCCGACGAGCAGTACTTC. It yields the protein CASSPWTSADEQYF.

The chain uses TRBV28 and TRBJ1-5; no definite D call. Trimming cost V 3 bases and J 2 bases, with 5 bases left between them. Per germline, CDR1 MDHEN and CDR2 SYDVKM. The length of the CDR3 is 13 residues. The CDR3 DNA is TGTGCCAGCAGTTTCTCGGGCAATCAGCCCCAGCATTTT. Amino acids: CASSFSGNQPQHF.